Following are 26 T cell receptor beta chains from one sample sequenced in a study of human T cells and chemical hapten exposure. Extraction of total RNA was performed on unfractionated whole blood. TCRdb passed the 5' RACE reads through MiXCR, listing each CDR3 protein once. The repertoire holds approximately 140,000 distinct CDR3 sequences, over 3.5% seen once, with more than 1.2% in the top ten. The source is a female donor in good health.

This clonotype was recorded many times. The CDR3 DNA follows: TGTGCCAGCAGCCCCCCCCAGAGCCTCTTCTCTGGGGCCAACGTCCTGACTTTC. Its protein is CASSPPQSLFSGANVLTF. The chain uses TRBV14 and TRBJ2-6; unclear D gene. The CDR3 runs to 18 residues. Germline V lookup: CDR1 SGHDN, CDR2 FVKESK. Trimming removed 4 bases at V and 0 bases at J, with 16 bases between.

This clonotype appeared many times. The V and J genes are TRBV20-1 and TRBJ1-6, with D tentatively TRBD1 (6 bases). The V gene's germline CDR1 is DFQATT and CDR2 SNEGSKA (reference sequence). V shed 6 bases and J shed 7 bases, with 13 bases lying between them. The CDR3 consists of 13 residues. The CDR3 spells CSAISGVNSPLHF. CDR3 sequence (DNA): TGCAGTGCCATTTCAGGGGTCAATTCACCCCTCCACTTT.

This clonotype came up many times. V gene TRBV20-1 combines with J gene TRBJ1-6; a weak D match, TRBD1 (5 bases). Germline loops: CDR1 DFQATT, CDR2 SNEGSKA (reference sequence). V gave up 6 bases and J gave up 7 bases, with 13 bases separating them. This CDR3 has 13 amino acids. The CDR3 nucleotides read TGCAGTGCGGAGACAGCGAGGAATTCACCCCTCCACTTT. Translated: CSAETARNSPLHF.

This chain connects TRBV20-1 to TRBJ2-1; 7 bases match TRBD1. J lost 5 bases, V lost 4 bases, and 11 bases had no gene match. Germline V CDR1 and CDR2: DFQATT, SNEGSKA (reference sequence). The CDR3 is 15 residues long. DNA of the CDR3: TGCAGTGCTACAGACAGGGTTCGTGGGAACAATGAGCAGTTCTTC. It encodes CSATDRVRGNNEQFF.

This chain uses TRBV12-3 or TRBV12-4 with TRBJ2-7, with 16 nucleotides matching TRBD2. Trimming removed 5 bases from V and 0 bases from J; junction bases left unmatched: 10. The length of the CDR3 is 19 residues. In nucleotides, the CDR3 is TGTGCCAGCAGTGCCTGGGGGACTAGCGGGGGGGGGACCTCCTACGAGCAGTACTTC. Amino acid sequence: CASSAWGTSGGGTSYEQYF.

Ten or more counts support this clonotype. The CDR3 sequence is CASSPSVAGDYGYTF. The CDR3 DNA follows: TGTGCCAGCAGCCCTTCGGTGGCGGGGGACTATGGCTACACCTTC. V gene TRBV7-2 combines with J gene TRBJ1-2, with D possibly matching TRBD1 (5 bases). V lost 5 bases and J lost 3, with 16 bases in between. This CDR3 region has 15 residues. CDR1 and CDR2 from the germline V gene are SGHTA and FQGNSA.

At least ten counts were recorded for this clonotype. The V gene is TRBV6-2 or TRBV6-3, the J gene TRBJ2-3, with TRBD2 identical over 9 bases. With 4 bases clipped from V and 2 bases from J, the junction kept 7 bases outside the gene matches. Germline V gives CDR1 MNHEY, CDR2 SVGEGT. The CDR3 spans 16 residues. The DNA for the CDR3 is TGTGCCAGCAGTTCCGTGCTAGCGGGGTCCACAGATACGCAGTATTTT. It translates to CASSSVLAGSTDTQYF.

This chain uses TRBV6-1 with TRBJ2-3; 9 positions match TRBD2. The CDR3 spans 16 residues. J gave up 2 bases and V 9 bases, and 12 bases lay outside the gene matches. Germline V gene data show CDR1 as MNHNS and CDR2 as SASEGT. CDR3: CASSFLAGGLTDTQYF. In DNA, the CDR3 is TGTGCCAGTTCCTTTCTTGCGGGGGGGCTCACAGATACGCAGTATTTT.

This clonotype occurred many times. CDR3 in DNA: TGCAGTGCTAGAGCTCGTAGGCAGGGGAGCGAGGGGATATATAGCAATCAGCCCCAGCATTTT. Amino acids: CSARARRQGSEGIYSNQPQHF. The chain links TRBV20-1 to TRBJ1-5; maybe TRBD1 (6 bases). CDR1 DFQATT and CDR2 SNEGSKA come from the germline V gene (reference sequence). The CDR3 sequence is 21 residues long. The V end was cut by 1 base, the J end by 0 bases, with 28 bases between.

There are a few counts of this clonotype. The V gene is TRBV29-1, the J gene TRBJ2-3; D possibly corresponds to TRBD2 (7 bases). CDR3 length: 15 residues. V lost 3 bases, J lost 2 bases, and 15 bases lay in between. Germline values: CDR1 SQVTM, CDR2 ANQGSEA. In DNA, the CDR3 is TGCAGCGTTGACCGTCCGGGGGGCCCCACAGATACGCAGTATTTT. It specifies CSVDRPGGPTDTQYF.

The V and J genes are TRBV5-1 and TRBJ1-2; TRBD1 might be the D (6 bases). Germline lookup yields CDR1 SGHRS and CDR2 YFSETQ. The CDR3 spans 18 residues. V lost 1 base to trimming and J lost 0 bases, with 19 bases between them. The CDR3: CASSLRSDWGPTNYGYTF. The DNA of the CDR3 is TGCGCCAGCAGCTTGCGGAGTGACTGGGGGCCCACTAACTATGGCTACACCTTC.

This clonotype has ten or more counts. The chain combines TRBV25-1 with TRBJ2-7, with a tentative D call TRBD1 (6 bases). This CDR3 region has 11 residues. Germline loops: CDR1 MGHDK, CDR2 SYGVNS. V was shortened by 8 bases and J by 6 bases, with 11 bases between the two germline ends. CDR3 in amino acids: CASGRGGEQYF. CDR3 DNA sequence: TGTGCCAGCGGCAGGGGCGGCGAGCAGTACTTC.

This clonotype has ten or more counts. The chain links TRBV13 to TRBJ2-1; 10 bases agree with TRBD2. The CDR3 loop spans 16 amino acids. Trimming took 4 bases from V and 8 from J; bases not matched to a gene: 11. The germline V gene encodes CDR1 PRHDT and CDR2 FYEKMQ (reference sequence). This CDR3 reads CASSSLASGGVDEQFF. The CDR3 nucleotides read TGTGCCAGCAGCTCCTTGGCTAGCGGGGGTGTTGATGAGCAGTTCTTC. Together with reference TRBV13 and TRBJ2-1, the CDR3 gives the full variable domain: AAGVIQSPRHLIKEKRETATLKCYPIPRHDTVYWYQQGPGQDPQFLISFYEKMQSDKGSIPDRFSAQQFSDYHSELNMSSLELGDSALYFCASSSLASGGVDEQFFGPGTRLTVL.

Ten or more counts support this clonotype. The rearrangement uses TRBV5-1 and TRBJ1-1, with unresolved D. Trimming took off 1 base at V and 1 base at J, with 8 bases between the two ends. The germline V gene has CDR1 SGHRS and CDR2 YFSETQ. CDR3 length: 14 residues. This CDR3 reads CASSLFAANTEAFF. The DNA of the CDR3 is TGCGCCAGCAGCTTGTTTGCGGCGAACACTGAAGCTTTCTTT.

This clonotype was seen repeatedly, ten times or more. The chain links TRBV5-5 to TRBJ2-1; TRBD2 matches 13 bases. Per the germline V gene, CDR1 is SGHKS and CDR2 is YYEKEE (reference sequence). The CDR3 sequence is 15 residues long. V lost 2 bases to trimming and J lost 9 bases; unmatched junction nucleotides: 5. For the CDR3, the DNA is TGTGCCAGCAGCTTTGGACTAGCGGGGGCTGGTGAGCAGTTCTTC. Translated: CASSFGLAGAGEQFF.

The gene calls are TRBV28 and TRBJ1-2; 7 bases are shared with TRBD1. The germline gives CDR1 MDHEN, CDR2 SYDVKM. This CDR3 has 14 residues. The ends lost 6 bases at V and 7 bases at J; junction bases unmatched: 11. Here the CDR3 reads CASSTTGSDRGYTF. CDR3 in DNA: TGTGCCAGCAGCACGACAGGGTCTGATCGTGGCTACACCTTC.

This clonotype has ten or more counts. The chain has TRBV30 and TRBJ2-3; 11 bases agree with TRBD2. V dropped 3 bases and J dropped 4; count of bases not matched to a gene: 6. Germline V gene lookup returns CDR1 GTSNPN and CDR2 SVGIG (reference sequence). This CDR3 contains 15 residues. The CDR3 DNA reads as TGTGCCTGGAGCCCTACTAGCGGGGGCCCAGATACGCAGTATTTT. It encodes CAWSPTSGGPDTQYF.

This clonotype was seen at least ten times. The rearrangement links TRBV20-1 to TRBJ1-1; D is unclear. This CDR3 spans 11 amino acids. The germline V and J ends were trimmed by 3 bases and 4 bases, with 6 bases remaining between them. The germline V gene has CDR1 DFQATT and CDR2 SNEGSKA (reference sequence). The CDR3 DNA sequence: TGCAGTGCTAGTACTGTCACTGAAGCTTTCTTT. Its protein is CSASTVTEAFF.

This clonotype was observed a handful of times. The CDR3 nucleotides read TGTGCCATCTCCGCGGATCCTGGCGGGGGGGTAGTTAGGGCAGATACGCAGTATTTT. Its protein is CAISADPGGGVVRADTQYF. The V and J genes are TRBV10-3 and TRBJ2-3; 9 positions agree with TRBD2. The CDR3 is made up of 19 amino acids. Germline CDR1 ENHRY, CDR2 SYGVKD. V lost 8 bases and J lost 4; bases outside the gene matches: 22.

There are many counts of this clonotype. The genes are TRBV7-2 and TRBJ2-3; TRBD2 matches 10 bases. V trimming: 0 bases; J trimming: 0 bases; junction bases outside the gene matches: 9. Per the germline V gene, CDR1 is SGHTA and CDR2 is FQGNSA. The CDR3 spans 19 residues. The CDR3 sequence is CASSLAPGTSAYSTDTQYF. As DNA, the CDR3 is TGTGCCAGCAGCTTAGCGCCCGGGACTAGCGCCTACAGCACAGATACGCAGTATTTT.

CDR3 in amino acids: CASSPFSGNEQFF. CDR3 sequence (DNA): TGTGCCAGCAGCCCCTTCAGCGGGAATGAGCAGTTCTTC. The V call is TRBV7-7, the J call TRBJ2-1, with TRBD2 as a possible D gene (6 bases). The CDR3 spans 13 residues. V was cut by 5 bases and J by 7 bases, with 12 bases left in between. Germline CDR1 and CDR2: SSHAT and FNYEAQ (reference sequence).

Comment on this clonotype: A read error may be the cause here, since a much bigger clone is one base away. V gene TRBV5-1 combines with J gene TRBJ2-7; 7 nucleotides align to TRBD2. Germline V gives CDR1 SGHRS, CDR2 YFSETQ. V gave up 3 bases and J gave up 3 bases; unmatched junction bases: 0. The CDR3 spans 12 residues. The CDR3 protein is CASSWEGYEQYF. The CDR3 coding sequence is TGCGCCAGCAGCTGGGAGGGCTACGAGCAGTACTTC. Combining the CDR3 with reference TRBV5-1 and TRBJ2-7 gives the whole variable domain KAGVTQTPRYLIKTRGQQVTLSCSPISGHRSVSWYQQTPGQGLQFLFEYFSETQRNKGNFPGRFSGRQFSNSRSEMNVSTLELGDSALYLCASSWEGYEQYFGPGTRLTVT.

This clonotype was counted many times. The rearrangement joins TRBV6-2 or TRBV6-3 to TRBJ1-3; D is possibly TRBD1 (5 bases). Deletions cut 1 base from V and 0 bases from J, with 7 bases between. The V gene's germline CDR1 is MNHEY and CDR2 SVGEGT. There are 15 residues in the CDR3. The CDR3 nucleotides read TGTGCCAGCAGTTACTGGGACTTCTCTGGAAACACCATATATTTT. Its protein product is CASSYWDFSGNTIYF.

This clonotype was seen repeatedly, ten times or more. J is TRBJ2-1 and V is TRBV20-1; maybe TRBD1 (6 bases). Germline V gene data show CDR1 as DFQATT and CDR2 as SNEGSKA (reference sequence). This CDR3 has 18 residues. V was clipped by 2 bases and J by 5 bases, with 25 bases between them. The CDR3 here is CSARSYGGAKLGDNEQFF. In DNA form, the CDR3 reads TGCAGTGCTAGATCGTATGGGGGCGCGAAACTAGGGGACAATGAGCAGTTCTTC.

This clonotype was seen more than once but under ten times. V and J are TRBV7-9 and TRBJ1-2; 8 nucleotides align to TRBD1. CDR1 is SEHNR, CDR2 FQNEAQ, per germline (reference sequence). With 1 base clipped from V and 4 bases from J, the junction kept 5 bases outside the gene matches. The CDR3 has 15 amino acids. CDR3: CASSLEGQAFYGYTF. For the CDR3, the DNA is TGTGCCAGCAGCTTAGAGGGACAGGCTTTCTATGGCTACACCTTC.

This clonotype was counted ten times or more. V usage is TRBV6-1 and J usage is TRBJ2-7; 9 positions match TRBD1. The CDR3 extends over 15 amino acids. V lost 3 bases to trimming and J lost 7 bases; unmatched junction nucleotides: 10. Germline values: CDR1 MNHNS, CDR2 SASEGT. The CDR3 is CASSDTGGPIGEQYF. DNA for the CDR3: TGTGCCAGCAGTGATACAGGGGGCCCTATAGGAGAGCAGTACTTC.